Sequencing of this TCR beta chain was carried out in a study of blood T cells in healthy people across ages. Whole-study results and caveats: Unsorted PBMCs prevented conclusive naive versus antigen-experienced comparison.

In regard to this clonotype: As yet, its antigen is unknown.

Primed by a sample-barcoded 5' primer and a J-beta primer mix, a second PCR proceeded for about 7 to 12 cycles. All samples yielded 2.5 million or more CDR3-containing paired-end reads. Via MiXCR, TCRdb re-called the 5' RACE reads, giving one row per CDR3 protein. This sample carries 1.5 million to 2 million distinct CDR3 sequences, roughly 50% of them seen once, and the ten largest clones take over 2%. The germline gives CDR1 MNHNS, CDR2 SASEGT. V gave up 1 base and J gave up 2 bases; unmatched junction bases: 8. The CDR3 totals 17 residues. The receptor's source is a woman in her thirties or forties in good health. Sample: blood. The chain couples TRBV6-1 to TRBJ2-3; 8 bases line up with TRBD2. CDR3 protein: CASSEGPGGGITDTQYF. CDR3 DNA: TGTGCCAGCAGTGAAGGGCCCGGCGGGGGGATCACAGATACGCAGTATTTT.